This T cell receptor (beta chain) was found in a study of T cells in Graves' hyperthyroidism and ophthalmopathy. There are many counts of this clonotype. Individuals with ophthalmopathy presented a Clinical Activity Score of at least 3, a NOSPECS grade of at least 4 and a duration under 3 months. The study based diagnoses on clinical symptoms, serum thyroxine and TRAb, thyroid ultrasound and orbital computed tomography. The germline V gene has CDR1 SGHAT and CDR2 FQDESV (reference sequence). The CDR3 is 14 residues long. J gave up 8 bases and V 3 bases, and 5 bases lay outside the gene matches. RNA transcripts served as the template for amplifying TCR beta CDR3 regions. TCR CDR3 regions were first amplified by RT-PCR with HTBI primers. TCRdb re-called the multiplex PCR reads with MiXCR, one entry per CDR3 protein. The sample consists of around 270,000 distinct CDR3 sequences, roughly a fifth of them appearing once.

This receptor was obtained from a man aged 45 to 65 with Graves' ophthalmopathy. The chain employs TRBV11-1 and TRBJ2-1; 9 bases are shared with TRBD2. Sequencing was performed on blood. The CDR3, as DNA: TGTGCCAGCAGCTTTAGCGGGGGCCTTTATGAGCAGTTCTTC. Translating gives CASSFSGGLYEQFF.